The 30 T cell receptor beta chains presented below share a single source sample, sequenced in a study of PD-1 blockade in classical Hodgkin lymphoma. With no exception, relapse followed autologous stem cell transplantation in all patients, and brentuximab vedotin exposure varied. PBMCs, once thawed, yielded CD8+ T cells isolated by magnetic negative selection. TCRdb's table, derived via immunoSEQ multiplex PCR, lists solely in-frame clones and lacks some. The sample consists of about 5,600 clones, 65% to 85% of them appearing once. The source material was CD8+ T cells from blood, sampled at baseline. These TCRs come from a human donor with classical Hodgkin lymphoma.

A single count supports this clone. The V and J genes are TRBV5-6 and TRBJ1-5; the D gene is possibly TRBD1 (5 bases). The CDR3 loop spans 17 amino acids. Germline CDR1 and CDR2: SGHDT and YYEEEE. V was clipped by 1 base and J by 6 bases, with 20 bases between them. CDR3 DNA sequence: TGTGCCAGCAGCTTGTGGGAATACGGGGGTTCGGGTCAGCCCCAGCATTTT. Translation: CASSLWEYGGSGQPQHF.

The V and J genes are TRBV4-1 and TRBJ2-5; D not certain. The assigned J gene may be wrong: the sequence end matches TRBJ2-7 better. Per germline, CDR1 MGHRA and CDR2 YSYEKL. The CDR3 runs to 15 residues. CDR3 loop: CASSQDHAGTYEQYF. The CDR3 DNA follows: TGCGCCAGCAGCCAAGATCATGCCGGTACCTACGAGCAGTACTTC.

The V call is TRBV7-8, the J call TRBJ2-2, with 7 bases lining up with TRBD1. Germline values: CDR1 SGHVS, CDR2 FQNEAQ. CDR3 length equals 15 residues. Trimming cost V 3 bases and J 7 bases; bases outside gene matches: 8. The DNA of the CDR3 is TGTGCCAGCAGCTTGCGAGGGGGCGCGGGCGGGGAGCTGTTTTTT. It translates to CASSLRGGAGGELFF.

This clone was counted between two and nine times. This chain links TRBV9 with TRBJ1-1; D gene ambiguous. CDR3 length equals 14 residues. Per the germline V gene, CDR1 is SGDLS and CDR2 is YYNGEE. Deletions cut 0 bases from V and 7 bases from J, with 13 bases between. CDR3 loop: CASSVVPTWGEAFF. CDR3 sequence (DNA): TGTGCCAGCAGCGTAGTCCCGACTTGGGGTGAAGCTTTCTTT.

The chain recombines TRBV7-9 with TRBJ2-7; 7 bases fit TRBD1. CDR3 length equals 14 residues. Looked up from germline, CDR1 is SEHNR and CDR2 is FQNEAQ (reference sequence). After removal of 4 bases from V and 5 bases from J, the junction contained 8 bases not matched to a gene. The CDR3 is CASSSFDREDEQYF. CDR3 nucleotides: TGTGCCAGCAGCTCTTTCGACAGGGAAGACGAGCAGTACTTC.

This clone appeared a single time. One end of the junction varies from germline; a read error may be responsible. The CDR3 nucleotides are TGTGCCAGCAGCTTAGCGCTAGGACCACATCAGCACTTC. Its translation is CASSLALGPHQHF. The chain recombines TRBV7-2 with TRBJ2-5; D is uncertain. This CDR3 contains 13 residues. Germline V gives CDR1 SGHTA, CDR2 FQGNSA. Together with reference TRBV7-2 and TRBJ2-5, the CDR3 gives the full variable domain: GAGVSQSPSNKVTEKGKDVELRCDPISGHTALYWYRQSLGQGLEFLIYFQGNSAPDKSGLPSDRFSAERTGGSVSTLTIQRTQQEDSAVYLCASSLALGPHQHFGPGTRLLVL.

The V call is TRBV4-3, the J call TRBJ1-1; D is perhaps TRBD1 (6 bases). V dropped 1 base and J dropped 6 bases, with 15 bases sitting between them. This CDR3 has 15 residues. Germline V lookup: CDR1 LGHNA, CDR2 YSLEER. Here the CDR3 DNA reads TGCGCCAGCAGCCAAGGTCCGGGGGCTCTATCTGAAGCTTTCTTT. It specifies CASSQGPGALSEAFF.

This chain connects TRBV7-9 to TRBJ1-2; D uncertain. Trimming left V 1 base short and J 2 bases short, with 8 bases between. CDR1 SEHNR and CDR2 FQNEAQ come from the germline V gene (reference sequence). This CDR3 contains 14 residues. CDR3 sequence (DNA): TGTGCCAGCAGCTTAGTAGGCGGAAACTATGGCTACACCTTC. This encodes CASSLVGGNYGYTF.

The rearrangement uses TRBV9 and TRBJ1-5; D is uncertain. From germline, CDR1 is SGDLS and CDR2 YYNGEE. The V end was cut by 2 bases, the J end by 5 bases, with 8 bases between. The CDR3 is made up of 13 amino acids. CDR3 loop: CASSVSGYQPQHF. The DNA of the CDR3 is TGTGCCAGCAGCGTGTCGGGTTATCAGCCCCAGCATTTT.

The chain has TRBV6-5 and TRBJ2-5; possible D gene TRBD2, 5 bases. Deletions cut 0 bases from V and 1 base from J, with 6 bases between. Germline CDR1 is MNHEY and CDR2 is SVGAGI. The CDR3 length is 14 residues. The CDR3 here is CASSYSGSQETQYF. CDR3 sequence (DNA): TGTGCCAGCAGTTACTCGGGGAGCCAAGAGACCCAGTACTTC.

This sequence joins TRBV7-9 and TRBJ2-7; D call uncertain. V gave up 2 bases and J gave up 0 bases, with 2 bases separating them. The CDR3 covers 12 residues. The germline gives CDR1 SEHNR, CDR2 FQNEAQ (reference sequence). The CDR3 DNA reads as TGTGCCAGCAGCTTAAACTCCTACGAGCAGTACTTC. Its protein product is CASSLNSYEQYF.

The chain joins TRBV27 to TRBJ2-5; 7 bases fit TRBD2. The CDR3 spans 14 residues. The V gene end was trimmed by 8 bases and the J gene end by 5 bases; junction bases not matched to a gene: 11. Germline values: CDR1 MNHEY, CDR2 SMNVEV (reference sequence). CDR3 DNA sequence: TGTGCCAGCGGGAGCGGGGATAGTAGCGAGACCCAGTACTTC. This codes for CASGSGDSSETQYF.

Regarding this clone: Different DNA sequences within this sample yield the same CDR3. The chain uses TRBV7-2 and TRBJ2-5, with 7 bases fitting TRBD1. Trimming at V came to 2 bases and at J to 5 bases, leaving 8 bases not matched to a gene. The CDR3 runs 15 residues. Germline loops: CDR1 SGHTA, CDR2 FQGNSA. The CDR3 DNA sequence: TGTGCCAGCAGCTTACGTTTGAGGGGGCAGGAGACCCAGTACTTC. This translates into CASSLRLRGQETQYF.

The V gene is TRBV7-2, the J gene TRBJ2-5; TRBD2 aligns across 12 bases. Germline CDR1 SGHTA, CDR2 FQGNSA. V shed 5 bases, J shed 4 bases, and the junction held 17 bases outside the gene matches. This CDR3 has 19 amino acids. The DNA for the CDR3 is TGTGCCAGCAGCCGGCTCCTGACTAGCGGGGGAGTCGATTCAGAGACCCAGTACTTC. This translates into CASSRLLTSGGVDSETQYF. Full variable domain (remainder filled in from reference TRBV7-2 and TRBJ2-5): GAGVSQSPSNKVTEKGKDVELRCDPISGHTALYWYRQSLGQGLEFLIYFQGNSAPDKSGLPSDRFSAERTGGSVSTLTIQRTQQEDSAVYLCASSRLLTSGGVDSETQYFGPGTRLLVL.

This rearrangement joins TRBV28 to TRBJ1-2; TRBD1 is a possible D gene (5 bases). This CDR3 contains 16 residues. Trimming stripped 6 bases from V and 3 bases from J, with 20 bases between. From germline, CDR1 is MDHEN and CDR2 SYDVKM. CDR3 nucleotide sequence: TGTGCCAGCAGCAAAGGGAGGGGCTGGGATGACTATGGCTACACCTTC. It yields the protein CASSKGRGWDDYGYTF.

The CDR3 sequence: CASSYGQVDGYTF. Written as DNA, the CDR3 is TGTGCCAGCAGTTACGGACAGGTGGACGGCTACACCTTC. The chain joins TRBV6-6 to TRBJ1-2; 7 bases map to TRBD1. V shed 2 bases and J 8 bases; nucleotides not matched to a gene: 5. The CDR3 has 13 residues. Germline lookup yields CDR1 MNHNY and CDR2 SVGAGI (reference sequence).

The gene calls are TRBV6-5 and TRBJ2-1, with D uncertain. The germline gives CDR1 MNHEY, CDR2 SVGAGI. Between the trimmed V and J ends, which lost 0 bases and 6 bases, there was a span of 15 bases. The CDR3 is made up of 16 amino acids. DNA for the CDR3: TGTGCCAGCAGTTACTCTTACGGGCCTCAGTCCAATGAGCAGTTCTTC. Its translation is CASSYSYGPQSNEQFF.

The chain combines TRBV27 with TRBJ2-1, with 12 positions matching TRBD2. V lost 5 bases to trimming and J lost 3 bases; unmatched junction nucleotides: 5. CDR3 length equals 16 residues. Germline V lookup: CDR1 MNHEY, CDR2 SMNVEV (reference sequence). The DNA of the CDR3 is TGTGCCAGCAGTCCGACTAGCGGGGGATACTACAATGAGCAGTTCTTC. Translating it yields CASSPTSGGYYNEQFF.

This clone is labeled large. This sequence joins TRBV30 and TRBJ2-3, with 9 nucleotides matching TRBD1. Germline-derived CDR1 and CDR2 are GTSNPN and SVGIG (reference sequence). V lost 5 bases and J lost 4; bases outside the gene matches: 4. CDR3 length: 13 residues. The CDR3 loop reads CAWADRGSDTQYF. CDR3 in DNA: TGTGCCTGGGCGGACAGGGGATCAGATACGCAGTATTTT. The whole variable domain, remainder taken from reference TRBV30 and TRBJ2-3, is SQTIHQWPATLVQPVGSPLSLECTVEGTSNPNLYWYRQAAGRGLQLLFYSVGIGQISSEVPQNLSASRPQDRQFILSSKKLLLSDSGFYLCAWADRGSDTQYFGPGTRLTVL.

V usage is TRBV9 and J usage is TRBJ1-2; 8 bases fit TRBD1. Germline CDR1 reads SGDLS; CDR2 reads YYNGEE. This CDR3 is 15 amino acids long. V lost 3 bases to trimming and J lost 3 bases; unmatched junction nucleotides: 7. The CDR3 DNA sequence: TGTGCCAGCAGCGGTACAGGGGGAGGGGACTATGGCTACACCTTC. Translation gives CASSGTGGGDYGYTF.

The V and J genes are TRBV19 and TRBJ1-1, with 12 positions matching TRBD1. Trimming at V came to 9 bases and at J to 7 bases, leaving 3 bases not matched to a gene. Germline V gene lookup returns CDR1 LNHDA and CDR2 SQIVND (reference sequence). This CDR3 has 12 residues. The CDR3 nucleotides are TGTGCCAGCCGGGACAGGGGGCTTGAAGCTTTCTTT. Encoded protein: CASRDRGLEAFF.

This chain connects TRBV11-2 to TRBJ1-1, with a weak D call TRBD1 (6 bases). The length of the CDR3 is 14 residues. Germline assignment: CDR1 SGHAT and CDR2 FQNNGV. Trimming took 3 bases from V and 5 from J, leaving 13 bases between them. The CDR3 region has the DNA TGTGCCAGCAGCTTGGAACAGGGCGGAACTGAAGCTTTCTTT. It encodes CASSLEQGGTEAFF.

The V and J genes are TRBV11-2 and TRBJ2-3; D tentatively reads TRBD1 or TRBD2 (5 bases each). The V end was cut by 2 bases, the J end by 5 bases, with 8 bases between. This CDR3 contains 13 residues. CDR1 is SGHAT and CDR2 is FQNNGV in the germline V gene. The CDR3 DNA is TGTGCCAGCAGCTTACGAGGGGTAGATACGCAGTATTTT. Translating gives CASSLRGVDTQYF.

The chain employs TRBV4-3 and TRBJ2-1; possible D gene TRBD2, 6 bases. Per germline, CDR1 LGHNA and CDR2 YSLEER. The CDR3 sequence is 18 residues long. V was cut by 0 bases and J by 2 bases, with 17 bases left in between. Here the CDR3 reads CASSQDRGGVFPYNEQFF. The CDR3 DNA is TGCGCCAGCAGCCAAGATCGGGGCGGGGTCTTTCCCTACAATGAGCAGTTCTTC.

This chain links TRBV9 with TRBJ1-2, with 8 bases matching TRBD1. The CDR3 contains 17 residues. Germline V gene data show CDR1 as SGDLS and CDR2 as YYNGEE. The trim removed 0 bases at V and 4 bases at J, leaving 11 bases unmatched. The CDR3 is CASSVDRQGSSPYGYTF. The CDR3 DNA is TGTGCCAGCAGCGTAGATCGACAGGGGTCAAGCCCCTATGGCTACACCTTC.

This clone is a singleton in its sample. This rearrangement joins TRBV5-1 to TRBJ2-5; 11 positions agree with TRBD2. CDR3 length: 14 residues. CDR1 is SGHRS, CDR2 YFSETQ, per germline. V dropped 2 bases and J dropped 4; count of bases not matched to a gene: 1. The CDR3 spells CASSFTSGGETQYF. For the CDR3, the DNA is TGCGCCAGCAGCTTTACTAGCGGGGGAGAGACCCAGTACTTC.

The V call is TRBV30, the J call TRBJ2-7; TRBD1 matches 8 bases. CDR3 length: 12 amino acids. Trimming at V came to 7 bases and at J to 6 bases, leaving 8 bases not matched to a gene. Germline V gene lookup returns CDR1 GTSNPN and CDR2 SVGIG (reference sequence). The CDR3 DNA reads TGTGCCTCTCGGACAGGGTTGGCCGAGCAGTACTTC. Its protein is CASRTGLAEQYF.

V usage is TRBV27 and J usage is TRBJ2-5, with D unresolved. V was pared by 2 bases and J by 4 bases, with 2 bases between. The germline gives CDR1 MNHEY, CDR2 SMNVEV (reference sequence). This CDR3 is built from 11 residues. The CDR3 region is CASSLGETQYF. The CDR3 DNA is TGTGCCAGCAGTTTAGGAGAGACCCAGTACTTC.

The CDR3 here is CASSLLGQGAYNEQFF. DNA of the CDR3: TGTGCCAGCAGTCTTCTCGGACAGGGGGCATACAATGAGCAGTTCTTC. The V and J genes are TRBV27 and TRBJ2-1, with 11 bases lining up with TRBD1. Germline trimming cut 5 bases from V and 4 bases from J; bases unmatched to any gene: 7. This CDR3 region has 16 residues. Per the germline V gene, CDR1 is MNHEY and CDR2 is SMNVEV (reference sequence).

The table lists this clone with a count of one. This chain uses TRBV30 with TRBJ2-3; D assignment may be TRBD1 or TRBD2 (5 bases each). V was trimmed by 2 bases and J by 1 base, leaving 13 bases between them. CDR1 is GTSNPN, CDR2 SVGIG, per germline (reference sequence). The length of the CDR3 is 15 residues. CDR3 sequence (DNA): TGTGCCTGGAGTAGTGGGGACCAACGCACAGATACGCAGTATTTT. Its translation is CAWSSGDQRTDTQYF.